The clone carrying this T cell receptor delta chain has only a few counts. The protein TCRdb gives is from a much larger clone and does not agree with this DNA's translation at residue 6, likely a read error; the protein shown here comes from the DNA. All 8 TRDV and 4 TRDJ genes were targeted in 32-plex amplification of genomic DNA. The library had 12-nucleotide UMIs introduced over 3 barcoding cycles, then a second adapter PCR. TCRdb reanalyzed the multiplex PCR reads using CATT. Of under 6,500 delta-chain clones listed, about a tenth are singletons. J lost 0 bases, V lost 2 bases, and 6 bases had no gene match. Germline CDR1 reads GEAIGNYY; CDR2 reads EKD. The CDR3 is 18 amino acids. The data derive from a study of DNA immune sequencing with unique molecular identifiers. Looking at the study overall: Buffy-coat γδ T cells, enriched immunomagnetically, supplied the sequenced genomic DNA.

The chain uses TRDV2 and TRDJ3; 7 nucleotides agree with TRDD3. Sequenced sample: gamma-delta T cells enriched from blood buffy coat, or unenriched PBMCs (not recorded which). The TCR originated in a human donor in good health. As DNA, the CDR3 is TGTGCCTGTGACAAAAGACTGGGGAGCTCCTGGGACACCCGACAGATGTTTTTC. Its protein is CACDKRLGSSWDTRQMFF.